This T cell receptor beta chain is from a study of blood T cell repertoires in COVID-19. Study information: COVID-19 samples, acute and convalescent, were from the United States, Italy and Spain. PBMCs, B-cell-depleted T cells, or T cells were the source of the cDNA or gDNA that made up the material.

There are 13 residues in the CDR3. Trimming removed 1 base from V and 7 bases from J, with 8 bases in between. Authors' processing steps: The assay estimated nucleated cells by amplifying reference gene primers. Clones were read by immunoSEQ multiplex PCR, and TCRdb kept only the in-frame ones, dropping some. V and J calls and clone size come straight from that table; D and trimming were deduced from the DNA. The sample has 85,000 to 120,000 clones, more than 85% seen once. Sequences were obtained from peripheral blood. The rearrangement links TRBV12-3 or TRBV12-4 to TRBJ1-5; D gene unclear. This TCR was recovered from a man aged 18 to 29 with acute or convalescent COVID-19. The CDR3 is CASSLGPQQPQHF. CDR3 nucleotides: TGTGCCAGCAGTTTAGGGCCACAACAGCCCCAGCATTTT.